These 15 T cell receptor beta chains share one sample of origin, sequenced in a study of cytomegalovirus exposure and HLA in healthy donors. Amplification used 60 Vbeta primers and 13 Jbeta primers. The table came from immunoSEQ multiplex PCR; TCRdb's copy has only in-frame clones and leaves some out. Found here are around 200,000 clones, around 83% of them singletons; the top ten hold 1.6%. The sample taken for sequencing was PBMCs. These receptors were obtained from a man aged 45-65 years in good health and CMV-seronegative.

The J gene is TRBJ1-2, the V gene TRBV6-5; 9 bases map to TRBD1. This CDR3 contains 14 residues. The V segment lost 6 bases and the J segment 8 bases; nucleotides outside the gene matches: 10. Germline CDR1 reads MNHEY; CDR2 reads SVGAGI. Here the CDR3 DNA reads TGTGCCAGCAGAGACGTCACGACAGGGGGAGGCTACACCTTC. Translated, it gives CASRDVTTGGGYTF.

A single count supports this clone. This chain connects TRBV28 to TRBJ1-4; D may be TRBD1 (5 bases). Trimming shortened V by 2 bases and J by 7 bases, and 11 bases separated the two germline ends. CDR3 length equals 14 residues. The germline CDR1 and CDR2 sequences are MDHEN and SYDVKM. The CDR3 DNA reads as TGTGCCAGCAGTTTAAGGAGGGGTCTTGAAAAACTGTTTTTT. It specifies CASSLRRGLEKLFF. Full variable domain (outside the CDR3, taken from reference TRBV28 and TRBJ1-4): DVKVTQSSRYLVKRTGEKVFLECVQDMDHENMFWYRQDPGLGLRLIYFSYDVKMKEKGDIPEGYSVSREKKERFSLILESASTNQTSMYLCASSLRRGLEKLFFGSGTQLSVL.

The chain is built from TRBV5-1 and TRBJ2-7; 13 bases are shared with TRBD2. CDR1 is SGHRS and CDR2 is YFSETQ in the germline V gene. The CDR3 totals 16 residues. V was clipped by 3 bases and J by 2 bases; unmatched bases: 5. The CDR3 bases are TGCGCCAGCAGCTCGGGACTAGCGGGGCTTCCCTACGAGCAGTACTTC. Translation: CASSSGLAGLPYEQYF.

The chain uses TRBV7-2 and TRBJ2-3; 13 nucleotides line up with TRBD2. Unmatched junction bases numbered 3, after V lost 3 bases and J lost 6 bases. Germline CDR1 reads SGHTA; CDR2 reads FQGNSA. This CDR3 is 15 amino acids long. The CDR3 DNA sequence: TGTGCCAGCAGCTTCGGACTAGCGGGGGTGGATACGCAGTATTTT. Translated: CASSFGLAGVDTQYF.

The chain combines TRBV7-9 with TRBJ2-6, with D maybe TRBD2 (5 bases). The V end was cut by 4 bases, the J end by 7 bases, with 11 bases between. This CDR3 has 14 amino acids. From germline, CDR1 is SEHNR and CDR2 FQNEAQ (reference sequence). Here the CDR3 DNA reads TGTGCCAGCAGCTCCTTCACGGGAGCCAACGTCCTGACTTTC. This encodes CASSSFTGANVLTF.

A remark on this clone: One junction end disagrees with the germline gene, perhaps due to a read error. Other DNA sequences of this sample code for an identical CDR3. V is TRBV28 and J is TRBJ2-3, with 7 bases matching TRBD2. From germline, CDR1 is MDHEN and CDR2 SYDVKM. The CDR3 runs to 11 residues. CDR3 DNA: TGCGCCAGCGGGGCGCCAGATACGCAGTATTTT. Protein sequence: CASGAPDTQYF.

This chain uses TRBV18 with TRBJ1-1, with 10 positions matching TRBD1. Germline V gene lookup returns CDR1 KGHSH and CDR2 LQKENI. This CDR3 is 14 amino acids long. With V trimmed by 4 bases and J by 4 bases, 3 bases remained unmatched. DNA for the CDR3: TGTGCCAGCTCACGGACAGGGGGTCTCACTGAAGCTTTCTTT. Translated, it gives CASSRTGGLTEAFF.

This clone appeared a single time. This chain uses TRBV10-3 with TRBJ2-5, with TRBD1 matching 9 bases. The end of the DNA is better explained by TRBJ2-7, so the J call may be wrong. The CDR3 is 14 residues long. The germline gives CDR1 ENHRY, CDR2 SYGVKD. In DNA, the CDR3 is TGTGCCATCAGCGCCGGGACAGGGATCTACGAGCAGTACTTC. Translation gives CAISAGTGIYEQYF.

The V call is TRBV5-1, the J call TRBJ2-5, with D possibly matching TRBD1 (5 bases). This CDR3 spans 14 amino acids. V was trimmed by 0 bases and J by 5 bases, leaving 11 bases between them. Germline V CDR1 and CDR2: SGHRS, YFSETQ. The CDR3: CASSLDRFGETQYF. Written as DNA, the CDR3 is TGCGCCAGCAGCTTGGACAGGTTCGGGGAGACCCAGTACTTC.

The chain carries TRBV7-9 and TRBJ2-5; 10 bases line up with TRBD1. The CDR3 loop spans 15 amino acids. V lost 7 bases and J lost 4; bases outside the gene matches: 9. Germline CDR1 SEHNR, CDR2 FQNEAQ (reference sequence). The CDR3 here is CASTTRTGGSETQYF. Written as DNA, the CDR3 is TGTGCCAGCACTACGAGGACAGGGGGATCAGAGACCCAGTACTTC.

The chain links TRBV19 to TRBJ1-5, with D possibly TRBD1 on 5 matching bases. V shed 0 bases and J shed 2 bases, with 17 bases lying between them. The germline gives CDR1 LNHDA, CDR2 SQIVND (reference sequence). The CDR3 loop spans 18 amino acids. This chain's CDR3 is CASSIDVWGGVGNQPQHF. The CDR3 DNA is TGTGCCAGTAGTATAGATGTATGGGGGGGGGTTGGCAATCAGCCCCAGCATTTT. Full variable domain (remainder filled in from reference TRBV19 and TRBJ1-5): DGGITQSPKYLFRKEGQNVTLSCEQNLNHDAMYWYRQDPGQGLRLIYYSQIVNDFQKGDIAEGYSVSREKKESFPLTVTSAQKNPTAFYLCASSIDVWGGVGNQPQHFGDGTRLSIL.

The rearrangement links TRBV13 to TRBJ2-1, with a weak D call TRBD2 (5 bases). The germline V gene has CDR1 PRHDT and CDR2 FYEKMQ (reference sequence). V was trimmed by 0 bases and J by 4 bases, leaving 7 bases between them. The CDR3 is made up of 14 amino acids. The CDR3 DNA is TGTGCCAGCAGCTTAGGGCGGGCTTACAATGAGCAGTTCTTC. It yields the protein CASSLGRAYNEQFF. Together with reference TRBV13 and TRBJ2-1, the CDR3 gives the full variable domain: AAGVIQSPRHLIKEKRETATLKCYPIPRHDTVYWYQQGPGQDPQFLISFYEKMQSDKGSIPDRFSAQQFSDYHSELNMSSLELGDSALYFCASSLGRAYNEQFFGPGTRLTVL.

The CDR3 region has the DNA TGTGCCAGCAGTGAAATTTCGTACAGGGGTAGGAATGAGCAGTTCTTC. Residues: CASSEISYRGRNEQFF. The V gene is TRBV2, the J gene TRBJ2-1, with 7 bases matching TRBD1. This CDR3 is 16 amino acids long. Germline V lookup: CDR1 SNHLY, CDR2 FYNNEI. With V trimmed by 2 bases and J by 7 bases, 11 bases remained unmatched.

V and J are TRBV14 and TRBJ1-2; 9 nucleotides align to TRBD1. Germline trimming cut 4 bases from V and 5 bases from J; bases unmatched to any gene: 5. The V gene's germline CDR1 is SGHDN and CDR2 FVKESK. The CDR3 sequence is 14 residues long. The CDR3 nucleotides are TGTGCCAGCAGCCCCCCCGGGACAGGGTATGGCTACACCTTC. Its protein product is CASSPPGTGYGYTF.

The V call is TRBV4-1, the J call TRBJ2-3, with 7 bases fitting TRBD1. Germline V gene sequence: CDR1 MGHRA, CDR2 YSYEKL. Losses at the gene ends were 3 bases for V and 8 bases for J; bases not matched to a gene: 11. The CDR3 is made up of 15 amino acids. CDR3 amino acids: CASSHDGQAPLTQYF. CDR3 nucleotides: TGCGCCAGCAGCCATGATGGACAGGCCCCCCTTACGCAGTATTTT.